These T cell receptor beta chains were read from a single sample in a study of blood T cell repertoires in COVID-19. The assay was immunoSEQ multiplex PCR, and TCRdb's table has in-frame clones only and misses some. Of more than 300,000 clones in the sample, more than 70% were seen once. Specimen: peripheral blood. The receptor set was obtained from a woman in her forties or fifties with acute or convalescent COVID-19. The CDR3 runs from the conserved cysteine through the conserved F or W. Fields, in order: CDR3 protein, CDR3 DNA, J gene, V gene, D gene, clone size. D genes are given only for firm matches. Not every row has a clone size; where given, it reads once, few, many or a size class.

CASSAIPVGGTYEQYF | TGTGCCAGCAGTGCGATTCCTGTAGGGGGAACCTACGAGCAGTACTTC | TRBJ2-7 | TRBV2 | . | .
CASSVRGSNTGELFF | TGTGCCAGCAGCGTCAGGGGGTCGAACACCGGGGAGCTGTTTTTT | TRBJ2-2 | TRBV9 | TRBD1 | .
CASSDTGYNEQFF | TGTGCCAGCAGTGACACAGGTTACAATGAGCAGTTCTTC | TRBJ2-1 | TRBV12-3/TRBV12-4 | . | .
CASALTFKGAINQPQHF | TGTGCTAGTGCCCTGACCTTTAAGGGGGCTATCAATCAGCCCCAGCATTTT | TRBJ1-5 | TRBV12-5 | TRBD1 | few
CASSPTELAGAGGKFF | TGTGCCAGCTCACCGACCGAACTAGCGGGAGCAGGTGGGAAGTTCTTC | TRBJ2-1 | TRBV18 | TRBD2 | once
CAISDETGTGGRETQYF | TGTGCCATCAGTGACGAAACCGGGACAGGGGGAAGGGAGACCCAGTACTTC | TRBJ2-5 | TRBV10-3 | TRBD1 | .
CAWSRQGAYEKLFF | TGTGCCTGGAGTCGACAGGGGGCTTATGAAAAACTGTTTTTT | TRBJ1-4 | TRBV30 | TRBD1 | .
CASIGTGLQAFF | TGTGCCAGTATCGGGACAGGGCTCCAAGCTTTCTTT | TRBJ1-1 | TRBV19 | TRBD1 | .
CASSPGGGRGPAPYEAFF | TGTGCCAGCTCACCCGGGGGGGGACGGGGACCCGCTCCTTATGAAGCTTTCTTT | TRBJ1-1 | TRBV18 | . | .
CASSGQGFAQPQHF | TGTGCCAGCAGTGGACAGGGATTCGCTCAGCCCCAGCATTTT | TRBJ1-5 | TRBV2 | TRBD1 | .
CASSSTAGGSDEQFF | TGTGCCAGCAGCTCCACGGCGGGAGGTTCGGATGAGCAGTTCTTC | TRBJ2-1 | TRBV9 | TRBD2 | .
CAWSVDSNQPQHF | TGTGCCTGGAGTGTAGACTCCAATCAGCCCCAGCATTTT | TRBJ1-5 | TRBV30 | . | many
CASSLGTGIETQYF | TGCGCCAGCAGCTTGGGGACAGGGATAGAGACCCAGTACTTC | TRBJ2-5 | TRBV5-1 | TRBD1 | .
CASSPDREGKLFF | TGTGCCAGCAGCCCGGACAGGGAGGGAAAACTGTTTTTT | TRBJ1-4 | TRBV11-3 | TRBD1 | .
CASSPQGLLAKNIQYF | TGTGCCAGCAGCCCCCAGGGTCTTCTAGCCAAAAACATTCAGTACTTC | TRBJ2-4 | TRBV7-2 | . | .
CASSQDFEPGELFF | TGTGCCAGCAGCCAAGATTTTGAGCCCGGGGAGCTGTTTTTT | TRBJ2-2 | TRBV3-1/TRBV3-2 | . | once
CAWIAGAQETQYF | TGTGCCTGGATAGCGGGGGCACAAGAGACCCAGTACTTC | TRBJ2-5 | TRBV30 | TRBD2 | once
CASSLVGGGGTDTQYF | TGTGCCAGCAGCTTGGTCGGCGGGGGGGGCACAGATACGCAGTATTTT | TRBJ2-3 | TRBV5-4 | TRBD2 | .
CASSQDGYNEQFF | TGTGCCAGCAGCCAAGACGGCTACAATGAGCAGTTCTTC | TRBJ2-1 | TRBV4-2 | . | .
CASSLRGTGSTEAFF | TGTGCCAGCAGTTTAAGGGGGACAGGGAGCACTGAAGCTTTCTTT | TRBJ1-1 | TRBV27 | TRBD1 | few
CASSLDRGLKGGELFF | TGTGCCAGCAGCTTAGATCGGGGACTTAAGGGCGGGGAGCTGTTTTTT | TRBJ2-2 | TRBV7-2 | . | .
CASSRGGQGSTDTQYF | TGCGCCAGCAGCCGGGGGGGTCAGGGTAGCACAGATACGCAGTATTTT | TRBJ2-3 | TRBV4-1 | TRBD2 | .
CASSQERGLHSEETQYF | TGTGCCAGCAGCCAAGAGAGGGGACTCCACAGCGAAGAGACCCAGTACTTC | TRBJ2-5 | TRBV3-1/TRBV3-2 | . | .
CASSPPGTGTGTQYF | TGTGCCAGCTCACCCCCCGGGACAGGGACCGGTACGCAGTATTTT | TRBJ2-3 | TRBV18 | TRBD1 | .
CAWSAASGPYNEQFF | TGTGCCTGGAGTGCCGCTAGCGGGCCCTACAATGAGCAGTTCTTC | TRBJ2-1 | TRBV30 | TRBD2 | .
CASSQGYSYYGYTF | TGTGCCAGCAGCCAAGGGTACAGCTACTATGGCTACACCTTC | TRBJ1-2 | TRBV3-1/TRBV3-2 | . | .
CASSSGGASEKLFF | TGTGCCAGCAGCTCCGGCGGGGCGAGCGAAAAACTGTTTTTT | TRBJ1-4 | TRBV7-8 | . | .
CASTLLQWSSGNTIYF | TGTGCCAGCACTCTTCTTCAGTGGAGCTCTGGAAACACCATATATTTT | TRBJ1-3 | TRBV5-6 | . | .
CASSEKLVQGVYGNTIYF | TGTGCCAGCAGTGAAAAATTGGTCCAGGGGGTGTACGGAAACACCATATATTTT | TRBJ1-3 | TRBV6-1 | TRBD1 | .
CASRTSGGAGADTQYF | TGTGCCAGCAGGACTAGCGGGGGTGCCGGGGCAGATACGCAGTATTTT | TRBJ2-3 | TRBV19 | TRBD2 | .
CASSFQNTGELFF | TGTGCCAGTAGTTTTCAGAACACCGGGGAGCTGTTTTTT | TRBJ2-2 | TRBV19 | . | .
CASSLALAGSEQFF | TGCGCCAGCAGCTTGGCGCTAGCGGGCTCTGAGCAGTTCTTC | TRBJ2-1 | TRBV5-1 | TRBD2 | .
CASSRPGQGVETQYF | TGTGCCAGCAGCCGGCCGGGACAGGGAGTGGAGACCCAGTACTTC | TRBJ2-5 | TRBV7-9 | TRBD1 | .
CASSFSAPPEFF | TGTGCCAGCAGCTTCTCAGCGCCCCCAGAGTTCTTC | TRBJ2-1 | TRBV7-9 | . | .
CASSKSGGDGNTIYF | TGTGCCAGCAGTAAGAGCGGGGGAGACGGAAACACCATATATTTT | TRBJ1-3 | TRBV7-2 | . | .
CASSPPRQNTEAFF | TGTGCCAGCAGCCCACCCCGACAGAACACTGAAGCTTTCTTT | TRBJ1-1 | TRBV7-9 | . | .
CASSQDPGQAPSGTGELFF | TGTGCCAGCAGCCAAGACCCGGGACAGGCCCCGTCGGGCACCGGGGAGCTGTTTTTT | TRBJ2-2 | TRBV14 | TRBD1 | .
CASSTSGVNEQFF | TGTGCCAGCAGCACCTCGGGAGTAAATGAGCAGTTCTTC | TRBJ2-1 | TRBV7-6 | . | .
CASSSDINRGYTF | TGTGCCAGCAGCTCAGACATAAATCGGGGCTACACCTTC | TRBJ1-2 | TRBV7-2 | . | .
CASSLSPAEEIYGYTF | TGTGCCAGCAGTTTATCCCCGGCGGAGGAAATCTATGGCTACACCTTC | TRBJ1-2 | TRBV27 | . | once
CASSLTGTGNYEQYF | TGCGCCAGCAGCCTAACCGGGACAGGGAATTACGAGCAGTACTTC | TRBJ2-7 | TRBV4-3 | TRBD1 | .
CASSLAGSETQYF | TGTGCCAGCAGCCTAGCGGGAAGTGAGACCCAGTACTTC | TRBJ2-5 | TRBV2 | TRBD2 | .
CASSQGQGPFYGYTF | TGTGCCAGCAGCCAAGGACAGGGGCCCTTCTATGGCTACACCTTC | TRBJ1-2 | TRBV7-2 | TRBD1 | .
CASSQGGSSYNSPLHF | TGTGCCAGCAGCCAGGGGGGAAGCTCCTATAATTCACCCCTCCACTTT | TRBJ1-6 | TRBV5-4 | TRBD1 | .
CASSINSLPHNEQFF | TGTGCCAGTAGTATAAACAGCCTGCCACACAATGAGCAGTTCTTC | TRBJ2-1 | TRBV19 | . | once
CASSPGAGDGYTF | TGTGCCAGCTCACCAGGTGCGGGAGACGGCTACACCTTC | TRBJ1-2 | TRBV18 | . | once
CASFPGLVTDTQYF | TGTGCCAGCTTCCCGGGACTTGTCACAGATACGCAGTATTTT | TRBJ2-3 | TRBV19 | . | .
CASSLSPQGQPQHF | TGTGCCAGCAGTTTATCCCCGCAGGGGCAGCCCCAGCATTTT | TRBJ1-5 | TRBV28 | . | .
CASSRLDTDTQYF | TGTGCCAGCAGTCGACTCGACACAGATACGCAGTATTTT | TRBJ2-3 | TRBV2 | . | .
CASSPPAGDTEAFF | TGTGCCAGCTCACCACCGGCAGGGGACACTGAAGCTTTCTTT | TRBJ1-1 | TRBV18 | . | .
CASSSKGGMFYQPQHF | TGTGCCAGCAGCTCCAAGGGAGGGATGTTTTATCAGCCCCAGCATTTT | TRBJ1-5 | TRBV7-8 | . | once
CASSEPEGSGRAREQFF | TGCGCCAGCAGTGAGCCTGAGGGGAGCGGGAGGGCACGGGAGCAGTTCTTC | TRBJ2-1 | TRBV10-2 | TRBD2 | few
CATSDSGTGEETQYF | TGTGCCACCAGTGATTCCGGGACAGGGGAAGAGACCCAGTACTTC | TRBJ2-5 | TRBV24-1 | TRBD1 | .